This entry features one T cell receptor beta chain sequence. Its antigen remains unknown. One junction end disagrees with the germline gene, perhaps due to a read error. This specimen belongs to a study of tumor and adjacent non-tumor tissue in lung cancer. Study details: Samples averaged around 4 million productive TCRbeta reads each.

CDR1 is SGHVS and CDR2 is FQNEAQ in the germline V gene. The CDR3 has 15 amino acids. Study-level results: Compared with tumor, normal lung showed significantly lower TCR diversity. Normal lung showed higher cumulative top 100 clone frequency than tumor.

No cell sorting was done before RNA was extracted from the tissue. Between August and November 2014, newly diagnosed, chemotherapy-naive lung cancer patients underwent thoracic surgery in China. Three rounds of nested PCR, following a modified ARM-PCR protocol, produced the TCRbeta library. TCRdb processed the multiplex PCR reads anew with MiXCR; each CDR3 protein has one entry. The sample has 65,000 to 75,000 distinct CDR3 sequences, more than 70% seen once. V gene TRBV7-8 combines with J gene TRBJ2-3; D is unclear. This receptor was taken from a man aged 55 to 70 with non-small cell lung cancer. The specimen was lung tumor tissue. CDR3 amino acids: CASSLVPQGTDTQCF. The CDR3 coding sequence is TGTGCCAGCAGCTTAGTACCTCAAGGTACAGACACGCAGTGTTTT.